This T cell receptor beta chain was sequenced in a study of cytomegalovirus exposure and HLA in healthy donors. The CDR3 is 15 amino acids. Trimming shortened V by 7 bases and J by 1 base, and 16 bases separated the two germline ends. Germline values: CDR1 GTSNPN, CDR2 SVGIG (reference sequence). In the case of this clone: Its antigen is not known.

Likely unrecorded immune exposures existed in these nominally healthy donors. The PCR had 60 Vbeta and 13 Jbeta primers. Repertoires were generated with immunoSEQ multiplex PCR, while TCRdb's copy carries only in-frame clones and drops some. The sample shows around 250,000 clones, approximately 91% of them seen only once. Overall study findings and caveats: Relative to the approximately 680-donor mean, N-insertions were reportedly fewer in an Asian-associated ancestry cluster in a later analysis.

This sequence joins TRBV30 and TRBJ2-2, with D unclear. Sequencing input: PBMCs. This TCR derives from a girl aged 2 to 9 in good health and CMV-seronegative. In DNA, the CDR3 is TGTGCCTTTACAAGTGGAGCGCTGAACACCGGGGAGCTGTTTTTT. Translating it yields CAFTSGALNTGELFF.